The next 6 T cell receptor beta chains were all read from a single sample in a study of blood T cell repertoires in COVID-19. The table came from immunoSEQ multiplex PCR; TCRdb's copy has only in-frame clones and leaves some out. Among 65,000 to 80,000 clones, 84% were seen once, and the ten largest hold 12%. Sequencing used peripheral blood. All receptors come from a human donor in a cohort sampled during active COVID-19.

The V call is TRBV11-2, the J call TRBJ2-3; 13 bases agree with TRBD2. Germline V gene lookup returns CDR1 SGHAT and CDR2 FQNNGV. Trimming at V came to 5 bases and at J to 5 bases, leaving 7 bases not matched to a gene. The CDR3 covers 16 residues. Here the CDR3 reads CASSRGLAGVVDTQYF. The CDR3 bases are TGTGCCAGCAGCCGAGGACTAGCGGGAGTCGTAGATACGCAGTATTTT.

The rearrangement uses TRBV5-1 and TRBJ1-3; weak D call: TRBD1 (5 bases). Trimming pared 0 bases from V and 0 bases from J, leaving 10 bases between. CDR3 length equals 16 residues. Germline CDR1 SGHRS, CDR2 YFSETQ. CDR3 sequence (DNA): TGCGCCAGCAGCTTGGAGGGGCCTTTCTCTGGAAACACCATATATTTT. Its translation is CASSLEGPFSGNTIYF.

The rearrangement uses TRBV4-1 and TRBJ1-6; tentatively, D is TRBD1 (5 bases). Germline V gives CDR1 MGHRA, CDR2 YSYEKL. The germline V and J ends were trimmed by 3 bases and 9 bases, with 18 bases remaining between them. This CDR3 spans 16 amino acids. The chain's CDR3 is CASSHPGQGKGSPLHF. The CDR3 DNA reads as TGCGCCAGCAGCCACCCGGGCCAGGGAAAGGGTTCACCCCTCCACTTT.

The chain has TRBV6-1 and TRBJ2-1; 7 nucleotides align to TRBD2. V lost 0 bases and J lost 8; bases outside the gene matches: 4. Germline CDR1 reads MNHNS; CDR2 reads SASEGT. The length of the CDR3 is 14 residues. The CDR3 nucleotides read TGTGCCAGCAGTGAAGCCTGGCGGGAGTATGAGCAGTTCTTC. This sequence encodes CASSEAWREYEQFF.

This rearrangement joins TRBV4-2 to TRBJ2-3, with TRBD2 matching over 7 bases. J gave up 2 bases and V 4 bases, and 12 bases lay outside the gene matches. Germline-derived CDR1 and CDR2 are LGHNA and YNFKEQ. This CDR3 has 17 amino acids. In DNA form, the CDR3 reads TGTGCCAGCAGCCTGAGAGTAGGCGGGAGTCCCACAGATACGCAGTATTTT. Its translation: CASSLRVGGSPTDTQYF.

This clone showed up just once. This chain links TRBV4-1 with TRBJ1-3; 7 bases are shared with TRBD1. Germline CDR1 reads MGHRA; CDR2 reads YSYEKL. J was trimmed by 0 bases and V by 2 bases; bases with no gene match: 13. The CDR3 has 19 residues. The CDR3 DNA reads as TGCGCCAGCAGCCAACCTAGGGGACAGCAACAGAGCTCTGGAAACACCATATATTTT. Protein sequence: CASSQPRGQQQSSGNTIYF.